The 9 T cell receptor beta chains below were found in one sample sequenced in a study of graft-versus-host responses after intestinal transplantation. Some clones are missing from TCRdb's copy, which holds only in-frame ones; the method was immunoSEQ multiplex PCR. This sample yields about 51,000 clones, of which 89% are seen a single time; 0.5% to 0.8% belongs to the top ten. Antigen specificity for these receptors is unknown. The sample consisted of unstimulated CD4+ T cells sorted from spleen or lymph node cells, taken before transplant. These receptors came from a human donor who was the organ donor for an intestinal transplant.

The chain couples TRBV5-6 to TRBJ2-3; D is perhaps TRBD1 (6 bases). In germline, CDR1 is SGHDT, CDR2 YYEEEE. The ends were cut back, 4 bases at V and 0 bases at J, with 12 bases in the middle. CDR3 length: 15 amino acids. The CDR3, as DNA: TGTGCCAGCAGCAGCCGACAGGTTAGCACAGATACGCAGTATTTT. Encoded protein: CASSSRQVSTDTQYF.

This sequence joins TRBV7-9 and TRBJ1-3; D possibly corresponds to TRBD1 (6 bases). The germline V gene has CDR1 SEHNR and CDR2 FQNEAQ (reference sequence). V gave up 4 bases and J gave up 4 bases, with 17 bases separating them. There are 16 residues in the CDR3. CDR3 sequence: CASSSATGLGGNTIYF. CDR3 in DNA: TGTGCCAGCAGCTCAGCCACAGGGCTCGGAGGAAACACCATATATTTT.

The V and J genes are TRBV7-2 and TRBJ1-1; tentative D call: TRBD1 (5 bases). Germline lookup yields CDR1 SGHTA and CDR2 FQGNSA. CDR3 length: 14 residues. With 1 base removed from V and 1 base from J, the gap between germline ends came to 7 bases. The CDR3 DNA sequence: TGTGCCAGCAGCTTAGGGACAAAGAACACTGAAGCTTTCTTT. This sequence encodes CASSLGTKNTEAFF.

The chain uses TRBV7-8 and TRBJ2-7, with a tentative D call TRBD1 (5 bases). Germline CDR1 and CDR2: SGHVS and FQNEAQ. The CDR3 extends over 13 amino acids. The V end was cut by 3 bases, the J end by 5 bases, with 11 bases between. The CDR3 region has the DNA TGTGCCAGCAGCTTCGGCAGGGTGGACGAGCAGTACTTC. Protein sequence: CASSFGRVDEQYF.

This chain joins TRBV2 and TRBJ1-4; D ambiguous. The germline V gene encodes CDR1 SNHLY and CDR2 FYNNEI. The CDR3 is 16 amino acids. The V gene lost 6 bases and the J gene lost 6 bases, with 20 bases spanning the gap. CDR3 bases: TGTGCCAGCAGACGCCCGGGCCTGGGGAGGGATGAAAAACTGTTTTTT. This translates into CASRRPGLGRDEKLFF. Drawing the rest from reference TRBV2 and TRBJ1-4, the complete variable domain is EPEVTQTPSHQVTQMGQEVILRCVPISNHLYFYWYRQILGQKVEFLVSFYNNEISEKSEIFDDQFSVERPDGSNFTLKIRSTKLEDSAMYFCASRRPGLGRDEKLFFGSGTQLSVL.

V is TRBV29-1 and J is TRBJ2-4; 9 positions match TRBD2. The CDR3 is 13 amino acids. Germline CDR1 is SQVTM and CDR2 is ANQGSEA. V was pared by 4 bases and J by 7 bases, with 5 bases of the junction left unmatched. CDR3 loop: CSVAAGGANIQYF. The CDR3 nucleotides read TGCAGCGTTGCGGCGGGAGGGGCGAACATTCAGTACTTC.

The J gene is TRBJ2-2, the V gene TRBV27; D may be TRBD1 (5 bases). Trimming shortened V by 2 bases and J by 8 bases, and 15 bases separated the two germline ends. Per the germline V gene, CDR1 is MNHEY and CDR2 is SMNVEV (reference sequence). The CDR3 has 15 residues. The CDR3 region is CASSLGAFKTGELFF. DNA of the CDR3: TGTGCCAGCAGTTTAGGGGCTTTCAAGACAGGGGAGCTGTTTTTT.

The rearrangement links TRBV27 to TRBJ1-2, with D maybe TRBD1 (5 bases). The CDR3 is 15 residues long. V was pared by 6 bases and J by 6 bases, with 20 bases between. The germline gives CDR1 MNHEY, CDR2 SMNVEV (reference sequence). DNA of the CDR3: TGTGCCAGCAGGCTTCTTCCCAGGGCAGGCCATGGCTACACCTTC. This gives the protein CASRLLPRAGHGYTF.

The chain links TRBV25-1 to TRBJ2-1; D is perhaps TRBD2 (7 bases). This CDR3 has 13 residues. The germline gives CDR1 MGHDK, CDR2 SYGVNS. V was trimmed by 9 bases and J by 5 bases, leaving 14 bases between them. CDR3: CASGRGGHNEQFF. In nucleotides, the CDR3 is TGTGCCAGTGGGAGGGGGGGCCACAATGAGCAGTTCTTC.